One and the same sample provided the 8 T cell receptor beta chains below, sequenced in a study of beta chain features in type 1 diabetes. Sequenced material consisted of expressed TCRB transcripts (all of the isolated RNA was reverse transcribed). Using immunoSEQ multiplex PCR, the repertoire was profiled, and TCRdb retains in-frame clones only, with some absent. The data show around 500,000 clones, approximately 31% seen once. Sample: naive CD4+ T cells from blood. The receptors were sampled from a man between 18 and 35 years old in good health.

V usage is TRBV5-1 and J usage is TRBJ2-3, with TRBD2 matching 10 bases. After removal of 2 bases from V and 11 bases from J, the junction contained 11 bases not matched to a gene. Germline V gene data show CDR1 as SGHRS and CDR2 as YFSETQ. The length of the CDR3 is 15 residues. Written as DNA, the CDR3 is TGCGCCAGCAGCTTCGGCCTAGCGGGAGTCGGAGTGCAGTATTTT. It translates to CASSFGLAGVGVQYF. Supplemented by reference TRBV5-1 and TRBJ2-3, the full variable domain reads KAGVTQTPRYLIKTRGQQVTLSCSPISGHRSVSWYQQTPGQGLQFLFEYFSETQRNKGNFPGRFSGRQFSNSRSEMNVSTLELGDSALYLCASSFGLAGVGVQYFGPGTRLTVL.

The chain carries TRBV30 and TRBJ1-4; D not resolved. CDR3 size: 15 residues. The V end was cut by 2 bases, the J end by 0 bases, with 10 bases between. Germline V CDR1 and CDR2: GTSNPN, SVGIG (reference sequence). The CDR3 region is CAWSFQRATNEKLFF. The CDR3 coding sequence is TGTGCCTGGAGTTTTCAGCGTGCAACTAATGAAAAACTGTTTTTT.

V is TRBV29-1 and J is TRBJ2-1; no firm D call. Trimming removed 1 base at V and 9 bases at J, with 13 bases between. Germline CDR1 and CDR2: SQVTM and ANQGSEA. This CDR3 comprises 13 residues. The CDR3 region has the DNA TGCAGCGTTGAAGTAGCAGGTTCAGGTGAGCAGTTCTTC. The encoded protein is CSVEVAGSGEQFF.

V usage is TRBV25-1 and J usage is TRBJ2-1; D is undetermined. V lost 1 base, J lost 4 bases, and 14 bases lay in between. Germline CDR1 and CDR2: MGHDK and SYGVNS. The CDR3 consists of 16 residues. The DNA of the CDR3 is TGTGCCAGCAGTGAATTTGAATCCCGCTCTTACAATGAGCAGTTCTTC. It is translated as CASSEFESRSYNEQFF.

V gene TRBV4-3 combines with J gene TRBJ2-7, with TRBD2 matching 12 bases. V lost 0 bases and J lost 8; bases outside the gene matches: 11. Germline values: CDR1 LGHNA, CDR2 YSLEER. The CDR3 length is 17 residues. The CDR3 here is CASSQDQSASGRAQQYF. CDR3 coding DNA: TGCGCCAGCAGCCAAGATCAGTCGGCTAGCGGGAGGGCCCAGCAGTACTTC.

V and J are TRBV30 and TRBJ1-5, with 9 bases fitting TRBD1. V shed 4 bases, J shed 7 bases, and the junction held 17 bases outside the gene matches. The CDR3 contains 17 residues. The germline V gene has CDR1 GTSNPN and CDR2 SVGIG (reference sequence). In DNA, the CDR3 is TGTGCCTGGACCGTAAAGGGTGGCACAGGGGGCGGGCAGCCCCAGCATTTT. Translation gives CAWTVKGGTGGGQPQHF.

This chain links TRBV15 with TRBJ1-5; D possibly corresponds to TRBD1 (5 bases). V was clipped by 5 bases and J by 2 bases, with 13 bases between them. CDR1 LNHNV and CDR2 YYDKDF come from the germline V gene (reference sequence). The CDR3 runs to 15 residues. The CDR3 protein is CATSREGSGNQPQHF. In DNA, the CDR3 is TGTGCCACCAGCCGGGAGGGGTCTGGCAATCAGCCCCAGCATTTT.

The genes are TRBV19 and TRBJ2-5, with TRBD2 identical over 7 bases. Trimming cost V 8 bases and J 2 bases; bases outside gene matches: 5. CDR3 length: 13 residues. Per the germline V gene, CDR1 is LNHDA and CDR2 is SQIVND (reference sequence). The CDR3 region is CASSAGVQETQYF. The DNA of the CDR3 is TGTGCCAGTTCGGCGGGGGTTCAAGAGACCCAGTACTTC.